This TCR beta chain was recovered during a study of CD8 T cells in Susac syndrome (dated by TCRdb to between 2018 and 2021). With respect to the entire study: Whether CD8+ T cell activation and differentiation in Susac syndrome was antigen driven was tested using repertoire sequencing.

CDR1 and CDR2 are read off the germline V gene as SQVTM and ANQGSEA. The cysteine opens and the phenylalanine closes a CDR3 of 13 amino acids. The kept DNA is CDR3 alone, 39 bases in frame from the first base. Trimming costs V 0 bases and J 9 bases, and their ends lie 12 bases apart. This clonotype was observed once. The specificity of this receptor is unknown. Within one base of it there is no much larger clone, and no base qualities were kept. A solitary read yields weak support. Beyond this particular receptor, the publication reports: The number of individuals in the TCR sequencing and HLA analysis was acknowledged as relatively small.

Peripheral blood CD8+ and CD4+ T cells from healthy donors, Susac syndrome patients and multiple sclerosis patients were profiled by high-throughput TCR beta sequencing. The healthy donors served as controls matched for age and sex. Bulk CD8+ and CD4+ T cells were purified by magnetic negative isolation, while CD8+ TEMRA cells were enriched using FACS. Blood was collected in EDTA tubes and processed within 24 hours, with PBMCs isolated through density gradient centrifugation. PBMCs intended for TCR sequencing were cryopreserved in liquid nitrogen and thawed later in a water bath at 37 degrees C. A purity of at least 90% was achieved for sorted or isolated CD4+, CD8+ and CD8+ TEMRA cells. RNA was extracted using the RNeasy kit, and roughly 0.45 to 1 microgram was reverse transcribed with random hexamers. The immunoSEQ multiplex PCR assay, which covers 54 Vbeta and 13 Jbeta segments, was used to amplify TCR beta CDR3 regions. To correct PCR amplification bias, a synthetic template baseline was used for both primer optimization and computational correction. On the study's bioinformatics: Reads were assigned to V, D and J genes according to IMGT and analyzed in immunoSEQ Analyzer, with only productive sequences retained. Clonality was calculated as one minus the Shannon entropy normalized by log2 of the number of productive unique sequences. For each patient and control, public and private clones were evaluated within the 100 most prevalent clones. Susac-specific clones were defined as absent from healthy and MS cohorts, over a thousand published viral clones and other ImmuneACCESS disease sequences. TCRdb's own reprocessing of the public reads used fastp at Q25 and MiXCR and kept productive beta chains. Records with the same CDR3 protein are collapsed into one entry carrying the most frequent genes and DNA. TCRdb, rather than the study authors, made the V and J calls. Across this sample there are roughly 180,000 distinct CDR3 sequences, with about 95% seen only once. Roughly 0.14% of the sample is in the top ten clones.

The material sequenced was CD4+ T cells from PBMCs. Rearrangement joined TRBV29-1 to TRBJ2-1; D gene: possibly TRBD1, on 7 matching bases. This receptor was identified in a human donor in good health. The CDR3 protein is CSVEETQGGEQFF. The nucleotides are TGCAGCGTTGAAGAGACTCAGGGGGGTGAGCAGTTCTTC.